Listed below are T cell receptor beta chains from one sample, sequenced in a study of blood T cells in healthy people across ages. One entry per CDR3 protein results from TCRdb running MiXCR on the 5' RACE reads. The sample records roughly 900,000 distinct CDR3 sequences, roughly 26% being singletons. Sequencing input: blood. The receptor source for this set is an elderly woman in good health. Each CDR3 is given with its conserved first and last residue. The D gene is left open where the match is weak. Not every row has a clone size; where given, it reads once, few, many or a size class.

V: TRBV3-1; length: 16; size: many; J: TRBJ2-3; D: TRBD1; CDR3: CASSQQRTGVTDTQYF
V: TRBV12-3/TRBV12-4; length: 12; size: many; J: TRBJ1-6; D: -; CDR3: CASSRGDSPLHF
V: TRBV6-2/TRBV6-3; length: 15; size: many; J: TRBJ2-1; D: -; CDR3: CASSYLSQGKNEQFF
V: TRBV2; length: 12; size: many; J: TRBJ2-1; D: TRBD1; CDR3: CARREQGNEQFF
V: TRBV20-1; length: 15; size: -; J: TRBJ1-1; D: TRBD1; CDR3: CSALGQGRLDTEAFF
V: TRBV24-1; length: 15; size: many; J: TRBJ2-1; D: TRBD2; CDR3: CATSGSGATYNEQFF
V: TRBV12-3/TRBV12-4; length: 14; size: -; J: TRBJ1-5; D: -; CDR3: CASSQWGAGQPQHF
V: TRBV7-2; length: 15; size: -; J: TRBJ1-4; D: -; CDR3: CASSLRGTPGEKLFF
V: TRBV6-6; length: 15; size: -; J: TRBJ2-7; D: TRBD2; CDR3: CASSYLAGASYEQYF
V: TRBV12-3/TRBV12-4; length: 13; size: -; J: TRBJ2-3; D: -; CDR3: CASMRVDADTQYF
V: TRBV4-3; length: 16; size: few; J: TRBJ2-2; D: -; CDR3: CASSPSGTRSPGELFF
V: TRBV7-9; length: 12; size: few; J: TRBJ1-1; D: -; CDR3: CASTMGRAEAFF
V: TRBV7-2; length: 16; size: many; J: TRBJ2-5; D: -; CDR3: CASSPEPRRRQETQYF
V: TRBV9; length: 18; size: many; J: TRBJ2-3; D: TRBD2; CDR3: CASSGSPWSGGREDTQYF
V: TRBV3-1; length: 12; size: -; J: TRBJ1-2; D: -; CDR3: CASSLDTRGYTF
V: TRBV29-1; length: 13; size: many; J: TRBJ2-7; D: TRBD1; CDR3: CSVITGQGYEQYF
V: TRBV6-6; length: 14; size: few; J: TRBJ1-4; D: -; CDR3: CASSYPERDEKLFF
V: TRBV20-1; length: 12; size: few; J: TRBJ2-3; D: TRBD2; CDR3: CSGGGASDTQYF
V: TRBV6-2/TRBV6-3; length: 12; size: -; J: TRBJ2-1; D: -; CDR3: CATANTYNEQFF
V: TRBV27; length: 16; size: many; J: TRBJ1-2; D: -; CDR3: CASSLRGGIANYGYTF
V: TRBV11-3; length: 14; size: few; J: TRBJ1-1; D: -; CDR3: CASSLDLGRTEAFF
V: TRBV10-3; length: 14; size: -; J: TRBJ2-3; D: -; CDR3: CAIGESKPTDTRYF
V: TRBV6-5; length: 14; size: -; J: TRBJ1-1; D: TRBD1; CDR3: CASSETYRGTEAFF
V: TRBV20-1; length: 14; size: many; J: TRBJ1-2; D: TRBD1; CDR3: CSAPGTDSNYGYTF
V: TRBV10-2; length: 14; size: many; J: TRBJ2-3; D: -; CDR3: CASSVRGGTDTQYF
V: TRBV7-3; length: 16; size: few; J: TRBJ2-1; D: TRBD1; CDR3: CASSPGTGFSYNEQFF
V: TRBV28; length: 16; size: many; J: TRBJ2-7; D: TRBD1; CDR3: CASSSSTGFPLYEQYF
V: TRBV7-2; length: 12; size: -; J: TRBJ2-3; D: -; CDR3: CASSVRGHTQYF
V: TRBV21-1; length: 11; size: -; J: TRBJ2-5; D: -; CDR3: CASTGGETLYF
V: TRBV24-1; length: 17; size: -; J: TRBJ2-2; D: -; CDR3: CATSGESAGAWAGELFF
V: TRBV18; length: 16; size: many; J: TRBJ2-6; D: -; CDR3: CASSRQGTAGANVLTF
V: TRBV12-3/TRBV12-4; length: 15; size: many; J: TRBJ1-1; D: TRBD1; CDR3: CASRSSTGGFREAFF
V: TRBV12-3/TRBV12-4; length: 13; size: -; J: TRBJ2-4; D: -; CDR3: CASGGLEKNIQYF
V: TRBV7-9; length: 18; size: -; J: TRBJ2-3; D: TRBD1; CDR3: CASSLVIVTGGSADTQYF
V: TRBV3-1; length: 17; size: few; J: TRBJ2-1; D: -; CDR3: CASSQDGRGGRSDEQFF